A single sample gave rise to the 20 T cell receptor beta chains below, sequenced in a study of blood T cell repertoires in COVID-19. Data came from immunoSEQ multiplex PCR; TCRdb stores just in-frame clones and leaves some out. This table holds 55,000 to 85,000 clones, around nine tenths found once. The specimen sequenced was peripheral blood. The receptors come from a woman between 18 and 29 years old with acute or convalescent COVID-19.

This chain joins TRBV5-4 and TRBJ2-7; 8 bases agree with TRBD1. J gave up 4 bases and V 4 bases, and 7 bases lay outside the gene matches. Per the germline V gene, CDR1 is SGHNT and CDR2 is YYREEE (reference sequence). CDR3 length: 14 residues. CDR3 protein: CASSTDRGRYEQYF. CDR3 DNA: TGTGCCAGCAGCACCGACAGGGGTCGATACGAGCAGTACTTC.

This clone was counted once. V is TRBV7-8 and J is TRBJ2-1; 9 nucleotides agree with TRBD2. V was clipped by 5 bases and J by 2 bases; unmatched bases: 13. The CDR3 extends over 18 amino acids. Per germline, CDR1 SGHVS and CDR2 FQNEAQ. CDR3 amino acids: CASSNPWLAGFTYNEQFF. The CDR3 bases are TGTGCCAGCAGCAATCCCTGGCTAGCGGGATTCACCTACAATGAGCAGTTCTTC.

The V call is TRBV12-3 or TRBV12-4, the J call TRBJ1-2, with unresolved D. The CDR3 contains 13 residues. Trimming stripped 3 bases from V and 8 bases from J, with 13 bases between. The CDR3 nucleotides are TGTGCCAGCAGTTTCCCTGGAGCCTCGGGCTACACCTTC. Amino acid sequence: CASSFPGASGYTF.

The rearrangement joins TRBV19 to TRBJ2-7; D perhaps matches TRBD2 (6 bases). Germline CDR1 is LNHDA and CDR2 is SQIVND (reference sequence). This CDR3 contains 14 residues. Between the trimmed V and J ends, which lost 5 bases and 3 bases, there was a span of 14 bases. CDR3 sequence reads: CASSAGLHLYEQYF. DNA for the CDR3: TGTGCCAGTAGTGCGGGACTCCACCTCTACGAGCAGTACTTC. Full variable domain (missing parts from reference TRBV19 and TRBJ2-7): DGGITQSPKYLFRKEGQNVTLSCEQNLNHDAMYWYRQDPGQGLRLIYYSQIVNDFQKGDIAEGYSVSREKKESFPLTVTSAQKNPTAFYLCASSAGLHLYEQYFGPGTRLTVT.

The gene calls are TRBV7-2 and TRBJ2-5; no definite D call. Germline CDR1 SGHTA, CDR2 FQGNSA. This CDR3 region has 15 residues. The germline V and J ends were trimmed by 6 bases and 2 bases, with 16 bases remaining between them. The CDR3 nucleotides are TGTGCCAGCAGTCTTCAGGCTGGTAATCAAGAGACCCAGTACTTC. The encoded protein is CASSLQAGNQETQYF.

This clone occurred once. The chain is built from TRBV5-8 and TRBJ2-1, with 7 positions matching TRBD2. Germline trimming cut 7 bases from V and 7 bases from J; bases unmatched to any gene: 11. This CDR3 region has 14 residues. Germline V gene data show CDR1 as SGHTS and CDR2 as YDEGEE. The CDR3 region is CASLKGRGRNEQFF. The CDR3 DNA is TGTGCCAGCTTGAAGGGGAGGGGTCGTAATGAGCAGTTCTTC.

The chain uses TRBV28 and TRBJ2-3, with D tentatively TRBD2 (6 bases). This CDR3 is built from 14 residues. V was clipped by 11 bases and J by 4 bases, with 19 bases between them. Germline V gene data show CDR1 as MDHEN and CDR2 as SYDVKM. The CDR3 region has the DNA TGTGCCCCGGGTCGGGCGGGGCGGGCAGATACGCAGTATTTT. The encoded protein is CAPGRAGRADTQYF.

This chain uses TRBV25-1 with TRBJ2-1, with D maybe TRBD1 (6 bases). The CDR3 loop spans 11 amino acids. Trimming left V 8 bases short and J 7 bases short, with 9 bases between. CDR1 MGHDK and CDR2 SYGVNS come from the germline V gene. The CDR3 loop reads CASYRGNEQFF. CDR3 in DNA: TGTGCCAGCTATAGGGGGAATGAGCAGTTCTTC.

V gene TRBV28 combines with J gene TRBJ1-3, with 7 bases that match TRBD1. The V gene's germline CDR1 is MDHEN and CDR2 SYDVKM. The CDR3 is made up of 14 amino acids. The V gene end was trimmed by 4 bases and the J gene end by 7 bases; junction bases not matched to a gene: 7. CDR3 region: CASSSPQGSNTIYF. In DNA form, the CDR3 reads TGTGCCAGCAGTTCCCCACAGGGGAGTAACACCATATATTTT. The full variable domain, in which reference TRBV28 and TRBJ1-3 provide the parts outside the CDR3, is DVKVTQSSRYLVKRTGEKVFLECVQDMDHENMFWYRQDPGLGLRLIYFSYDVKMKEKGDIPEGYSVSREKKERFSLILESASTNQTSMYLCASSSPQGSNTIYFGEGSWLTVV.

The CDR3 sequence is CASSLSAAGNTIYF. CDR3 coding DNA: TGCGCCAGCAGCTTGTCAGCGGCAGGAAACACCATATATTTT. The rearrangement joins TRBV5-1 to TRBJ1-3; D gene unclear. CDR1 SGHRS and CDR2 YFSETQ come from the germline V gene. Trimming took off 1 base at V and 4 bases at J, with 9 bases between the two ends. CDR3 length: 14 residues.

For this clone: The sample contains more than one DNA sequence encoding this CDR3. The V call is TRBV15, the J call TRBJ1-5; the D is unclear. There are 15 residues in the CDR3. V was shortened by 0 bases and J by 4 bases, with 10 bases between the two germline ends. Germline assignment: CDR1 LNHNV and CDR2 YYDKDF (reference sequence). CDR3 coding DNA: TGTGCCACCAGCAGAGATCTTGGCAGAAATCAGCCCCAGCATTTT. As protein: CATSRDLGRNQPQHF.

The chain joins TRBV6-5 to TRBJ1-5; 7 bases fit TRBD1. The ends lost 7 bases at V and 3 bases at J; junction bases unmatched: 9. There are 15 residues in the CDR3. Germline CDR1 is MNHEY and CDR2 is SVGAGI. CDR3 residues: CASIENRGANQPQHF. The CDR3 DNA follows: TGTGCCAGCATCGAGAACAGGGGCGCCAATCAGCCCCAGCATTTT.

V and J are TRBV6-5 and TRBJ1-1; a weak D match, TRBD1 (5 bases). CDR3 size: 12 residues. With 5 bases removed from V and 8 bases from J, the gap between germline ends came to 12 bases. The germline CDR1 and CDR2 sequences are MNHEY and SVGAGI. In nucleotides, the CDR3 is TGTGCCAGCAGTCCATATCAGGGCGAAGCTTTCTTT. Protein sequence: CASSPYQGEAFF.

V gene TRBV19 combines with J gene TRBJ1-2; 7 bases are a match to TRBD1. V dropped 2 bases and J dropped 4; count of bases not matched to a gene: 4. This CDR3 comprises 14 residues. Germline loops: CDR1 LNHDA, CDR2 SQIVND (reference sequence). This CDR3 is CASSIRQGSYGYTF. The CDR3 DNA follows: TGTGCCAGTAGTATACGACAGGGCAGCTATGGCTACACCTTC.

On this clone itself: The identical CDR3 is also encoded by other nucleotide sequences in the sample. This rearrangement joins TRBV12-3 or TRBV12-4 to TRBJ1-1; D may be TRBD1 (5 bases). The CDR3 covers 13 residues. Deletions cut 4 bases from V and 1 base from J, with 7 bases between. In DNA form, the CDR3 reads TGTGCCAGCAGTTGGGGCGGGAACACTGAAGCTTTCTTT. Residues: CASSWGGNTEAFF.

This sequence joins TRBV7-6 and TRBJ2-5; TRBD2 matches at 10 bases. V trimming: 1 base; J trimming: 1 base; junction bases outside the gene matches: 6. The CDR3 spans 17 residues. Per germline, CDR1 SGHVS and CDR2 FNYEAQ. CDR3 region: CASSLGVRTSGQETQYF. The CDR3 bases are TGTGCCAGCAGCTTAGGGGTGCGGACTAGCGGCCAAGAGACCCAGTACTTC.

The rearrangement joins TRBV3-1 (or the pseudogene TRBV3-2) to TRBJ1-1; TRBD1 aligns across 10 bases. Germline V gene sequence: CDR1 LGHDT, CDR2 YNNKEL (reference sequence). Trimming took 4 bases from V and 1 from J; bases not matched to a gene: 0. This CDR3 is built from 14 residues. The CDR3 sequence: CASSRTGGNTEAFF. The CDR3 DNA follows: TGTGCCAGCAGCCGGACAGGGGGGAACACTGAAGCTTTCTTT.

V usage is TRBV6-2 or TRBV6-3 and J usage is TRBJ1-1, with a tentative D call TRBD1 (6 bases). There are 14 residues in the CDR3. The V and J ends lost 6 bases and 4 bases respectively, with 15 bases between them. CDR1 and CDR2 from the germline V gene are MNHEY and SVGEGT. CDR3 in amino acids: CASRYQGKATEAFF. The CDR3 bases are TGTGCCAGCAGATACCAGGGGAAGGCCACTGAAGCTTTCTTT.

The CDR3 region has the DNA TGTGCCAGCCGGACGGGGAACTATGGCTACACCTTC. Its protein product is CASRTGNYGYTF. This chain links TRBV19 with TRBJ1-2, with no clear D. The germline V and J ends were trimmed by 9 bases and 2 bases, with 10 bases remaining between them. In germline, CDR1 is LNHDA, CDR2 SQIVND (reference sequence). The CDR3 consists of 12 residues.

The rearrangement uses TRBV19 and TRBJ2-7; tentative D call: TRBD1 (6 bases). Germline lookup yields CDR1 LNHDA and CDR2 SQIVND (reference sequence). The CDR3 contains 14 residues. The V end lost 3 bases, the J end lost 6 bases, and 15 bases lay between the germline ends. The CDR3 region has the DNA TGTGCCAGTAGTATGTCCTCCGGACAGCGCGAGCAGTACTTC. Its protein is CASSMSSGQREQYF.